This TCR beta chain was identified in a study of CD8+ T cells in alopecia areata. General study findings and limits: Affected scalp, especially in alopecia totalis/universalis, had a higher clonality than normal scalp did.

CDR3 size: 14 residues. V lost 5 bases and J 3 bases, leaving 12 bases between the germline ends. Germline CDR1 MDHEN, CDR2 SYDVKM. Both CD4+ and CD8+ T cells were separated by sorting PBMCs. TCR sequencing used cDNA made by reverse transcription of extracted RNA. Clones were sequenced by immunoSEQ multiplex PCR, and TCRdb holds only the in-frame ones, with some missing. The table includes 100,000 to 130,000 clones, roughly 64% detected once. This clone showed up just a few times. Its target is unknown. The chain has TRBV28 and TRBJ2-3; D may correspond to TRBD1 or TRBD2 (5 bases each). This TCR was recovered from a human donor in good health. Material: CD8+ T cells sorted from blood. Written as DNA, the CDR3 is TGTGCCAGCAGTCCCTTGGGGGTTACAGATACGCAGTATTTT. It yields the protein CASSPLGVTDTQYF.